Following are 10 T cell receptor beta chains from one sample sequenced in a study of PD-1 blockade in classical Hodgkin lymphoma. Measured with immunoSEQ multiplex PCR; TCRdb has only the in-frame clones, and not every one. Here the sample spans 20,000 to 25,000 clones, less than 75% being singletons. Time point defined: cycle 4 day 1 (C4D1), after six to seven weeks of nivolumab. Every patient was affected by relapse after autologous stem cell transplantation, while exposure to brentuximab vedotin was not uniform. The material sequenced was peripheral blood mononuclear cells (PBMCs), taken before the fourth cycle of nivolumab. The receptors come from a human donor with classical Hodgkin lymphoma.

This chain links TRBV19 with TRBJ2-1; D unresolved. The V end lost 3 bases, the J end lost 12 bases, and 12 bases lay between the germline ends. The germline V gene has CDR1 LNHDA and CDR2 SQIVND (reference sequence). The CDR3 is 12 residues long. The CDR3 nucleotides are TGTGCCAGTAGTATCCCCGAGAAGGCGCAGTTCTTC. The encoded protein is CASSIPEKAQFF.

The CDR3 is CAIRTTSGSSEQYF. The CDR3 DNA sequence: TGTGCCATCAGAACGACTAGCGGGAGTTCCGAGCAGTACTTC. The rearrangement links TRBV10-3 to TRBJ2-7; TRBD2 agrees at 12 bases. The germline V gene encodes CDR1 ENHRY and CDR2 SYGVKD. V shed 6 bases and J 6 bases; nucleotides not matched to a gene: 6. The CDR3 is 14 amino acids.

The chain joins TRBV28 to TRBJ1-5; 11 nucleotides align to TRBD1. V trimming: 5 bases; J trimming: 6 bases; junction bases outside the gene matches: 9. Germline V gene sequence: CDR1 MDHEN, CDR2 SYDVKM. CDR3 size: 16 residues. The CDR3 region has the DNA TGTGCCAGCAGTGCCGAGGGACAGGGGGTGAGTCAGCCCCAGCATTTT. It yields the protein CASSAEGQGVSQPQHF.

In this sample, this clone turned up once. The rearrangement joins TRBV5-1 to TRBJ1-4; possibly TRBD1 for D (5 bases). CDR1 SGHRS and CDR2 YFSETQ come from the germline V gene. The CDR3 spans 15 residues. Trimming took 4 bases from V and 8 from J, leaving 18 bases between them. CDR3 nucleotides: TGCGCCAGCAGCCCCGGGGGAGGGCCCGGGGAAAAACTGTTTTTT. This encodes CASSPGGGPGEKLFF.

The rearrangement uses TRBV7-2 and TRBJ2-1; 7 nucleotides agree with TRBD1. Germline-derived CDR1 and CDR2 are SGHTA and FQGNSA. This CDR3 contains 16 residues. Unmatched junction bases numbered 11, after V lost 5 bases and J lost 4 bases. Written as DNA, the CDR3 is TGTGCCAGCAGCGTTATAGGGGGCACCAGTTACAATGAGCAGTTCTTC. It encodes CASSVIGGTSYNEQFF.

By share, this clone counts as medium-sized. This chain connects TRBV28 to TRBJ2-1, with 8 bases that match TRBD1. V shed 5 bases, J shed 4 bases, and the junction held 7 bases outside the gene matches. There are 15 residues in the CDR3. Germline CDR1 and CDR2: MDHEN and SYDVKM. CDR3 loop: CASSRQGPFYNEQFF. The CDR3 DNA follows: TGTGCCAGCAGTCGACAGGGGCCATTTTACAATGAGCAGTTCTTC.

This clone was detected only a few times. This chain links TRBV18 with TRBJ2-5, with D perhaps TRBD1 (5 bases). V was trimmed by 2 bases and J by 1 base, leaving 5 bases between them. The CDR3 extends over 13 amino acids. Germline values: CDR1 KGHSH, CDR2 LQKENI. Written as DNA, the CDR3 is TGTGCCAGCTCACCAGACAGCCAAGAGACCCAGTACTTC. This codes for CASSPDSQETQYF.

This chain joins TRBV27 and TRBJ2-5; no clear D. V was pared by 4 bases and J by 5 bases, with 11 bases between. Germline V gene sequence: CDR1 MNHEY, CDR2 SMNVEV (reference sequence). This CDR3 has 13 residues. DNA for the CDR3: TGTGCCAGCAGTTGGAGTGATCGGGAGACCCAGTACTTC. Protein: CASSWSDRETQYF.

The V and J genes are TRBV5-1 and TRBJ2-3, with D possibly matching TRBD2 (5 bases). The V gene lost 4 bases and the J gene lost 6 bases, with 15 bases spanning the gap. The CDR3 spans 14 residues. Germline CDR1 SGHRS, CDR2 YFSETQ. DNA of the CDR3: TGCGCCAGCAGCACGGACTCCTTATTTGATACGCAGTATTTT. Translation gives CASSTDSLFDTQYF.

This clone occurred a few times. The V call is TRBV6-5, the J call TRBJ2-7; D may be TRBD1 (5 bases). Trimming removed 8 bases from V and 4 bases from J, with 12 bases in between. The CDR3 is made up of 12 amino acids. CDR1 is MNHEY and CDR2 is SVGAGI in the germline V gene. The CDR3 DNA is TGTGCCAGCTCGCAGGGTAGATACGAGCAGTACTTC. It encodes CASSQGRYEQYF.